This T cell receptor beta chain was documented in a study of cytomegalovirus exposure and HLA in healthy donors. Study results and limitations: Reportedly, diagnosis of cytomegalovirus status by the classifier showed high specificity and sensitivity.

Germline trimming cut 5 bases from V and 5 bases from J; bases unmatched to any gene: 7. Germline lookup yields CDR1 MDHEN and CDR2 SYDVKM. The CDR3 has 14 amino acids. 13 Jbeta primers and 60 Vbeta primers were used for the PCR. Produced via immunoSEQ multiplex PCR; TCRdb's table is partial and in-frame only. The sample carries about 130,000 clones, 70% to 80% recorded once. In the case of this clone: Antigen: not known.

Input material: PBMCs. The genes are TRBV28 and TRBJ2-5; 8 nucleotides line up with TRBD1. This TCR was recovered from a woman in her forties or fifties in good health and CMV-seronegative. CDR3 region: CASSGDRQGETQYF. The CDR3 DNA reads TGTGCCAGCAGTGGGGATCGACAGGGGGAGACCCAGTACTTC. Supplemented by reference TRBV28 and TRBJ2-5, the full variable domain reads DVKVTQSSRYLVKRTGEKVFLECVQDMDHENMFWYRQDPGLGLRLIYFSYDVKMKEKGDIPEGYSVSREKKERFSLILESASTNQTSMYLCASSGDRQGETQYFGPGTRLLVL.